This T cell receptor (beta chain) was identified during a study of T cells after yellow fever vaccination. Study information: The SMART-Seq v4 Ultra Low Input method served to prepare the low-cell-number fractions. The study's findings and limits: Peaking faster, on day 5 versus 15, the secondary response was nonetheless weaker.

Per the germline V gene, CDR1 is DFQATT and CDR2 is SNEGSKA (reference sequence). V lost 0 bases and J lost 5; bases outside the gene matches: 8. The CDR3 is 16 residues long. Synthesis of TCR cDNA relied on 5'RACE template switching, which attached a universal primer site and UMIs. TCRdb fed the 5' RACE reads into MiXCR, producing one record per CDR3 protein. The table includes around 610,000 distinct CDR3 sequences, 13% detected once. The sample holds a few counts of this clonotype. Its antigen is still unknown. Sequences were derived from PBMCs, sampled on the day of the yellow fever booster vaccination. The TCR was taken from a man in his thirties or forties who received the YFV17D yellow fever vaccine. The chain employs TRBV20-1 and TRBJ2-5; 11 nucleotides match TRBD2. CDR3 coding DNA: TGCAGTGCTAGAGATATAGCGGGGGGGGAGGTCGAGACCCAGTACTTC. It yields the protein CSARDIAGGEVETQYF.